These 8 T cell receptor beta chains were all obtained from the same sample, sequenced in a study of blood T cell repertoires in COVID-19. The assay was immunoSEQ multiplex PCR, and TCRdb's table has in-frame clones only and misses some. This sample has 150,000 to 200,000 clones, with 88% found just once. Sequencing was performed on peripheral blood. Every receptor here comes from a man between 65 and 85 years old with active or convalescent COVID-19.

The chain links TRBV4-3 to TRBJ2-7, with 8 bases identical to TRBD2. V was pared by 1 base and J by 3 bases, with 5 bases of the junction left unmatched. Germline V gene sequence: CDR1 LGHNA, CDR2 YSLEER. CDR3 size: 15 residues. In nucleotides, the CDR3 is TGCGCCAGCAGCCAAGCGCTAGCGGGCCGCTACGAGCAGTACTTC. Translating gives CASSQALAGRYEQYF.

The chain has TRBV5-1 and TRBJ2-7; TRBD1 agrees at 9 bases. V gave up 1 base and J gave up 1 base; unmatched junction bases: 9. The CDR3 contains 17 residues. Looked up from germline, CDR1 is SGHRS and CDR2 is YFSETQ. The CDR3: CASSLNPRDRVSYEQYF. CDR3 bases: TGCGCCAGCAGCTTGAACCCCCGGGACAGGGTGTCCTACGAGCAGTACTTC.

The chain carries TRBV4-3 and TRBJ1-5, with 8 bases matching TRBD1. CDR1 is LGHNA, CDR2 YSLEER, per germline. CDR3 length equals 18 residues. Unmatched junction bases numbered 11, after V lost 0 bases and J lost 4 bases. The CDR3 region has the DNA TGCGCCAGCAGCCAAGAAGGCAGGGGGCGCCCCGGGAATCAGCCCCAGCATTTT. This encodes CASSQEGRGRPGNQPQHF.

The chain carries TRBV19 and TRBJ2-7; 8 nucleotides match TRBD2. The CDR3 spans 13 residues. The V gene's germline CDR1 is LNHDA and CDR2 SQIVND (reference sequence). The V gene end was trimmed by 0 bases and the J gene end by 6 bases; junction bases not matched to a gene: 1. CDR3 in amino acids: CASSIDRGGEQYF. For the CDR3, the DNA is TGTGCCAGTAGTATAGATCGGGGGGGCGAGCAGTACTTC.

This clone has a single count. The chain is built from TRBV11-2 and TRBJ1-2, with TRBD1 matching 8 bases. The CDR3 totals 15 residues. In germline, CDR1 is SGHAT, CDR2 FQNNGV. The V segment lost 1 base and the J segment 4 bases; nucleotides outside the gene matches: 5. The CDR3 is CASSLADRGSYGYTF. The CDR3 DNA reads as TGTGCCAGCAGCTTAGCCGACAGGGGAAGCTATGGCTACACCTTC.

V usage is TRBV24-1 and J usage is TRBJ2-1; D perhaps matches TRBD1 (5 bases). Germline-derived CDR1 and CDR2 are KGHDR and SFDVKD. The CDR3 is made up of 15 amino acids. The V end lost 10 bases, the J end lost 6 bases, and 21 bases lay between the germline ends. CDR3 in amino acids: CATQPAGPGANEQFF. CDR3 coding DNA: TGTGCCACACAACCGGCCGGGCCTGGGGCCAATGAGCAGTTCTTC.

CDR3 residues: CASRLANRPTGELFF. In nucleotides, the CDR3 is TGTGCCAGCAGGCTAGCAAACCGCCCAACCGGGGAGCTGTTTTTT. The chain uses TRBV28 and TRBJ2-2, with TRBD2 as a possible D gene (5 bases). Germline values: CDR1 MDHEN, CDR2 SYDVKM. The CDR3 contains 15 residues. V gave up 6 bases and J gave up 5 bases, with 16 bases separating them. Combining the CDR3 with reference TRBV28 and TRBJ2-2 gives the whole variable domain DVKVTQSSRYLVKRTGEKVFLECVQDMDHENMFWYRQDPGLGLRLIYFSYDVKMKEKGDIPEGYSVSREKKERFSLILESASTNQTSMYLCASRLANRPTGELFFGEGSRLTVL.

This clone has a single count. V gene TRBV4-1 combines with J gene TRBJ1-6; 7 positions agree with TRBD1. V lost 4 bases, J lost 6 bases, and 12 bases stayed unmatched. Germline CDR1 is MGHRA and CDR2 is YSYEKL. This CDR3 region has 17 residues. This CDR3 reads CASSPGQATASNSPLHF. The CDR3 bases are TGCGCCAGCAGCCCAGGACAGGCCACTGCTTCTAATTCACCCCTCCACTTT.